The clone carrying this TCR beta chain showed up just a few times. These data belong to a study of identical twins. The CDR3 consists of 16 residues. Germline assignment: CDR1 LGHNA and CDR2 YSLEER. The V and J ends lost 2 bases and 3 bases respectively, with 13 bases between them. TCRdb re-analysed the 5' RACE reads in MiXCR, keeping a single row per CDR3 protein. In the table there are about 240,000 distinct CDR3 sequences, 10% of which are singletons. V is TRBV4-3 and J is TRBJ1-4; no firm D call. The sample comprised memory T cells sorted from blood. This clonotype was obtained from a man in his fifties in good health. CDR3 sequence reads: CASSQSGISANEKLFF. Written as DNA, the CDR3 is TGCGCCAGCAGCCAATCGGGAATATCGGCTAATGAAAAACTGTTTTTT.